This T cell receptor beta chain comes out of a study of molecular identifiers for immune sequencing clone quantification. Study observations and caveats: Whereas naive cells kept under 1% of molecules in clones above 20 RNA copies, such clones held over 98% in effectors.

The V end was cut by 4 bases, the J end by 1 base, with 8 bases between. Germline V CDR1 and CDR2: SNHLY, FYNNEI. The CDR3 contains 14 residues. TCRdb re-analysed the PCR reads in MiXCR, keeping a single row per CDR3 protein. The data show some 320,000 distinct CDR3 sequences, roughly a quarter seen once. Investigators produced naive CD8 libraries from about 19,000 to 1,100,000 sorted cells, drawing on 10%, 30% or 50% RNA. Naive CD8 T cells underwent sorting with the CD8+CD4-CCR7+CD45RA+ definition. This clonotype was seen more than once but under ten times. Its antigen remains unidentified. This chain links TRBV2 with TRBJ1-5; D remains unclear. This receptor was taken from a human donor in good health. Some libraries in this study had Jurkat cell RNA spiked in. The sequenced material came from naive CD8+ T cells from blood, with Jurkat cell RNA spiked in. The subset is: FACS-sorted CD8+CD4-CCR7+CD45RA+ naive T cells. The CDR3 region is CASSAGPSNQPQHF. CDR3 bases: TGTGCCAGCAGTGCCGGCCCGAGCAATCAGCCCCAGCATTTT. The whole variable domain, remainder taken from reference TRBV2 and TRBJ1-5, is EPEVTQTPSHQVTQMGQEVILRCVPISNHLYFYWYRQILGQKVEFLVSFYNNEISEKSEIFDDQFSVERPDGSNFTLKIRSTKLEDSAMYFCASSAGPSNQPQHFGDGTRLSIL.